These T cell receptor beta chains were read from a single sample in a study of T cells after yellow fever vaccination. One entry per CDR3 protein, called by TCRdb with MiXCR from the 5' RACE reads. The sample has fewer than 400,000 distinct CDR3 sequences, approximately 6% seen once. Sequenced here: PBMCs, sampled 5 days after the yellow fever booster vaccination. These receptors all come from a man younger than 40 who received the YFV17D yellow fever vaccine. CDR3s include the opening cysteine and the closing phenylalanine or tryptophan. A D gene is named only where the DNA matches it firmly. The size entry is marked missing in some rows and otherwise reads once, few, many or a size class.

j_gene: TRBJ2-1
d_gene: -
abundance: many
v_gene: TRBV6-5
CDR3nt: TGTGCCAGCAGTTACTCGGGAAACCCTGAGCAGTTCTTC
CDR3aa: CASSYSGNPEQFF

j_gene: TRBJ2-7
d_gene: TRBD2
abundance: -
v_gene: TRBV23-1
CDR3nt: TGCGCCAGCAGTCATAGCGGGCGGCCACCACACTACGAGCAGTACTTC
CDR3aa: CASSHSGRPPHYEQYF

j_gene: TRBJ1-2
d_gene: TRBD1
abundance: few
v_gene: TRBV5-4
CDR3nt: TGTGCCAGCAGCTTAGACAGGGAATACGGCTACACCTTC
CDR3aa: CASSLDREYGYTF

j_gene: TRBJ2-1
d_gene: TRBD2
abundance: -
v_gene: TRBV4-3
CDR3nt: TGCGCCAGCAGCCAAGATTTGGGGCGGGAGGGCAATGAGCAGTTCTTC
CDR3aa: CASSQDLGREGNEQFF

j_gene: TRBJ2-1
d_gene: TRBD1
abundance: many
v_gene: TRBV6-2/TRBV6-3
CDR3nt: TGTGCCAGCAGTCCCCCGGGACAGGGTACCCATGAGCAGTTCTTC
CDR3aa: CASSPPGQGTHEQFF

j_gene: TRBJ2-4
d_gene: -
abundance: few
v_gene: TRBV12-3/TRBV12-4
CDR3nt: TGTGCCAGCAGTAAAGCCAAAAACATTCAGTACTTC
CDR3aa: CASSKAKNIQYF

j_gene: TRBJ2-1
d_gene: TRBD2
abundance: few
v_gene: TRBV5-5
CDR3nt: TGTGCCAGCAGCTTTTCCCCGGGGACTAGGGTGGGGGGTGAGCAGTTCTTC
CDR3aa: CASSFSPGTRVGGEQFF

j_gene: TRBJ1-2
d_gene: -
abundance: -
v_gene: TRBV6-5
CDR3nt: TGTGCCAGCAGTTCCCAGACAGGCATCTACACCTTC
CDR3aa: CASSSQTGIYTF

j_gene: TRBJ2-1
d_gene: TRBD2
abundance: many
v_gene: TRBV12-3/TRBV12-4
CDR3nt: TGTGCCAGCAGTTTAGGGACTAGCGGAGACAATGAGCAGTTCTTC
CDR3aa: CASSLGTSGDNEQFF

j_gene: TRBJ2-7
d_gene: -
abundance: few
v_gene: TRBV20-1
CDR3nt: TGCAGTGCTAGAGGGGGCGGGACAGAGTCCTACGAGCAGTACTTC
CDR3aa: CSARGGGTESYEQYF

j_gene: TRBJ2-5
d_gene: -
abundance: few
v_gene: TRBV20-1
CDR3nt: TGCAGTGCCGGAGACAGGATGGAGACCCAGTACTTC
CDR3aa: CSAGDRMETQYF

j_gene: TRBJ2-1
d_gene: TRBD2
abundance: -
v_gene: TRBV19
CDR3nt: TGTGCCAGTAGTATAGAGGGGCTAGCGGGAGGTGGGTCTTACAATGAGCAGTTCTTC
CDR3aa: CASSIEGLAGGGSYNEQFF

j_gene: TRBJ2-1
d_gene: TRBD2
abundance: few
v_gene: TRBV18
CDR3nt: TGTGCCAGCTCACCGTCGACGGGGAGCGGGATTCTATCGGGTGAGCAGTTCTTC
CDR3aa: CASSPSTGSGILSGEQFF

j_gene: TRBJ2-6
d_gene: -
abundance: few
v_gene: TRBV2
CDR3nt: TGTGCCAGCAGTGATAGAGAGTCTGGGGCCAACGTCCTGACTTTC
CDR3aa: CASSDRESGANVLTF

j_gene: TRBJ2-2
d_gene: TRBD1
abundance: many
v_gene: TRBV7-7
CDR3nt: TGTGCTAGCAGCGGACAGGGTAGAACCGGGGAGCTGTTTTTT
CDR3aa: CASSGQGRTGELFF

j_gene: TRBJ2-1
d_gene: -
abundance: many
v_gene: TRBV10-1
CDR3nt: TGCGCCAGCAGGAGTAGCGCAGGCAATGAGCAGTTCTTC
CDR3aa: CASRSSAGNEQFF

j_gene: TRBJ2-3
d_gene: -
abundance: -
v_gene: TRBV6-5
CDR3nt: TGTGCCAGCAGTTACTCGAGCCTAGCTAGCACAGATACGCAGTATTTT
CDR3aa: CASSYSSLASTDTQYF

j_gene: TRBJ1-2
d_gene: -
abundance: few
v_gene: TRBV4-3
CDR3nt: TGCGCCAGCAGCCAAGACCCAGGGACGGACTATGGCTACACCTTC
CDR3aa: CASSQDPGTDYGYTF

j_gene: TRBJ2-1
d_gene: -
abundance: -
v_gene: TRBV29-1
CDR3nt: TGCAGCGTTGTAATGGATGAGCAGTTCTTC
CDR3aa: CSVVMDEQFF

j_gene: TRBJ1-1
d_gene: -
abundance: many
v_gene: TRBV5-1
CDR3nt: TGCGCCAGTTCGAGAGGACAGTCCACTGAAGCTTTCTTT
CDR3aa: CASSRGQSTEAFF

j_gene: TRBJ1-5
d_gene: -
abundance: few
v_gene: TRBV20-1
CDR3nt: TGCAGTGCACGAAGGTCTGGGTTGGTTCAGCCCCAGCATTTT
CDR3aa: CSARRSGLVQPQHF

j_gene: TRBJ2-7
d_gene: -
abundance: -
v_gene: TRBV6-1
CDR3nt: TGTGCCAGCACCCCCAGGGGGGGGCTATTCCACTACGAGCAGTACTTC
CDR3aa: CASTPRGGLFHYEQYF

j_gene: TRBJ2-3
d_gene: -
abundance: many
v_gene: TRBV4-3
CDR3nt: TGCGCCAGCAGCCAAGATAGAGAGCGCCTAAGCGCAGATACGCAGTATTTT
CDR3aa: CASSQDRERLSADTQYF

j_gene: TRBJ2-7
d_gene: TRBD1
abundance: few
v_gene: TRBV20-1
CDR3nt: TGCAGTGCTCTTTCCGGGACAGGAGTCTACGAGCAGTACTTC
CDR3aa: CSALSGTGVYEQYF

j_gene: TRBJ2-7
d_gene: -
abundance: few
v_gene: TRBV6-1
CDR3nt: TGTGCCAGCAGGACTACAGAGACCAAGCCCTACGAGCAGTACTTC
CDR3aa: CASRTTETKPYEQYF

j_gene: TRBJ2-5
d_gene: -
abundance: many
v_gene: TRBV7-6
CDR3nt: TGTGCCAGCACCCAAGAGGGCGGGGATCAAGAGACCCAGTACTTC
CDR3aa: CASTQEGGDQETQYF

j_gene: TRBJ2-7
d_gene: TRBD2
abundance: few
v_gene: TRBV27
CDR3nt: TGTGCCAGCAGTTCCTCCGGGACTAGGTCCCACGAGCAGTACTTC
CDR3aa: CASSSSGTRSHEQYF

j_gene: TRBJ2-3
d_gene: TRBD2
abundance: -
v_gene: TRBV6-5
CDR3nt: TGTGCCAGCAGACTCGCCGGCGGGACTAGCGTGTCAGATACGCAGTATTTT
CDR3aa: CASRLAGGTSVSDTQYF

j_gene: TRBJ2-1
d_gene: -
abundance: once
v_gene: TRBV5-6
CDR3nt: TGTGCCAGCAGCTACCGCAAAGGGTCGGTGAACAATGAGCAGTTCTTC
CDR3aa: CASSYRKGSVNNEQFF

j_gene: TRBJ1-5
d_gene: -
abundance: many
v_gene: TRBV24-1
CDR3nt: TGTGCCACCAGTGATCCTCAGACATTCCACCAGCATTTT
CDR3aa: CATSDPQTFHQHF

j_gene: TRBJ2-7
d_gene: -
abundance: -
v_gene: TRBV6-5
CDR3nt: TGTGCCAGCAGTTACTCGTCACTCGGAAACGAGCAGTACTTC
CDR3aa: CASSYSSLGNEQYF

j_gene: TRBJ2-1
d_gene: -
abundance: many
v_gene: TRBV6-5
CDR3nt: TGTGCCAGCAGTTACTCGGGGTTAGTAAACAATGAGCAGTTCTTC
CDR3aa: CASSYSGLVNNEQFF

j_gene: TRBJ2-7
d_gene: -
abundance: few
v_gene: TRBV19
CDR3nt: TGTGCCAGTAAGCTGGTAGCGGCCGCTTCCTACGAGCAGTACTTC
CDR3aa: CASKLVAAASYEQYF

j_gene: TRBJ2-1
d_gene: -
abundance: few
v_gene: TRBV19
CDR3nt: TGTGCCAGTAGACTTGGACGGAGCTCCTACAATGAGCAGTTCTTC
CDR3aa: CASRLGRSSYNEQFF

j_gene: TRBJ2-1
d_gene: TRBD2
abundance: many
v_gene: TRBV11-2
CDR3nt: TGTGCCAGCAGCTCACTACCTTGGACTAGCGGGAGGGGCAATGAGCAGTTCTTC
CDR3aa: CASSSLPWTSGRGNEQFF

j_gene: TRBJ2-5
d_gene: -
abundance: few
v_gene: TRBV5-4
CDR3nt: TGTGCCAGCAGCTTAGGGAGACAGCGGGTAGGGGAGACCCAGTACTTC
CDR3aa: CASSLGRQRVGETQYF

j_gene: TRBJ2-3
d_gene: -
abundance: many
v_gene: TRBV6-4
CDR3nt: TGTGCCAGCAGTGTTAGCCTGGAAGGAGGTGTGGATACGCAGTATTTT
CDR3aa: CASSVSLEGGVDTQYF

j_gene: TRBJ2-2
d_gene: -
abundance: -
v_gene: TRBV12-3/TRBV12-4
CDR3nt: TGTGCCAGCGGCCGTGGGGGGAGCACCGGGGAGCTGTTTTTT
CDR3aa: CASGRGGSTGELFF

j_gene: TRBJ2-5
d_gene: TRBD1
abundance: many
v_gene: TRBV29-1
CDR3nt: TGCAGCGTTGTAGGGACAGGGTGGGAGACCCAGTACTTC
CDR3aa: CSVVGTGWETQYF

j_gene: TRBJ2-2
d_gene: TRBD1
abundance: -
v_gene: TRBV4-3
CDR3nt: TGCGCCAGCAGCCAATTCAACAGGGGGCTCGCCGGGGAGCTGTTTTTT
CDR3aa: CASSQFNRGLAGELFF

j_gene: TRBJ1-3
d_gene: -
abundance: many
v_gene: TRBV14
CDR3nt: TGTGCCAGCAGCCAAGATCGGACCCCTGGAAACACCATATATTTT
CDR3aa: CASSQDRTPGNTIYF

j_gene: TRBJ2-1
d_gene: -
abundance: many
v_gene: TRBV5-1
CDR3nt: TGCGCCAGCAGCACCCCGGTTGATAATGAGCAGTTCTTC
CDR3aa: CASSTPVDNEQFF

j_gene: TRBJ1-5
d_gene: -
abundance: -
v_gene: TRBV20-1
CDR3nt: TGCAGTGCTAGAAGCTATAGCAATCAGCCCCAGCATTTT
CDR3aa: CSARSYSNQPQHF

j_gene: TRBJ1-1
d_gene: -
abundance: -
v_gene: TRBV28
CDR3nt: TGTGCCAGCACCCGGCCTGGGTACGGCACTGAAGCTTTCTTT
CDR3aa: CASTRPGYGTEAFF

j_gene: TRBJ2-3
d_gene: TRBD1
abundance: many
v_gene: TRBV20-1
CDR3nt: TGCAGTGCTAGATCTCAAACAGGGGTAGATACGCAGTATTTT
CDR3aa: CSARSQTGVDTQYF

j_gene: TRBJ1-3
d_gene: -
abundance: many
v_gene: TRBV28
CDR3nt: TGTGCCAGCAGTCGACAGCGACCCGGCTCTGGAAACACCATATATTTT
CDR3aa: CASSRQRPGSGNTIYF

j_gene: TRBJ1-5
d_gene: -
abundance: many
v_gene: TRBV6-5
CDR3nt: TGTGCCAGCAACCTTCAGGGGAGCAATCAGCCCCAGCATTTT
CDR3aa: CASNLQGSNQPQHF